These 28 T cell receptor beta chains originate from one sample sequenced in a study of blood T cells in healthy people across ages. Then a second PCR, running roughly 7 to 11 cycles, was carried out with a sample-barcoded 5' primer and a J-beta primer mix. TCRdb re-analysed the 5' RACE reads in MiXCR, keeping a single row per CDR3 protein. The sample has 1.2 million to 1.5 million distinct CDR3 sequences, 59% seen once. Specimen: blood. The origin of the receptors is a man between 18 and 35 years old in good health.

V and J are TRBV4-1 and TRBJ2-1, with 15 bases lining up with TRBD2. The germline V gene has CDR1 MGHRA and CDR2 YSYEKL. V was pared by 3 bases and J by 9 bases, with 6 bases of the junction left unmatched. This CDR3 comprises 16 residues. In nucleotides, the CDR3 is TGCGCCAGCAGCCAGGACTGGACTAGCGGGAGGGGTGAGCAGTTCTTC. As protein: CASSQDWTSGRGEQFF.

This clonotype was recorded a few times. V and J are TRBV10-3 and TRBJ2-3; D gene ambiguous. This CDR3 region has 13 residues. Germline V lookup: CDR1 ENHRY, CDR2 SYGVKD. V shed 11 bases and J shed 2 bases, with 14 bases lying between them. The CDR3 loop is CAAQSQHTDTQYF. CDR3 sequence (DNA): TGTGCCGCACAGAGCCAACACACAGATACGCAGTATTTT.

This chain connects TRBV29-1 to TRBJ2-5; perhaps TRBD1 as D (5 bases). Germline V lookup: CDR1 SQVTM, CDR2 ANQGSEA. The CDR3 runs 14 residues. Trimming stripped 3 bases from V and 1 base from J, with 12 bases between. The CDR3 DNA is TGCAGCGTTGAGGGCAGGGCTTCCCAAGAGACCCAGTACTTC. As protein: CSVEGRASQETQYF. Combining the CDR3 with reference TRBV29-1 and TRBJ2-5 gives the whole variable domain SAVISQKPSRDICQRGTSLTIQCQVDSQVTMMFWYRQQPGQSLTLIATANQGSEATYESGFVIDKFPISRPNLTFSTLTVSNMSPEDSSIYLCSVEGRASQETQYFGPGTRLLVL.

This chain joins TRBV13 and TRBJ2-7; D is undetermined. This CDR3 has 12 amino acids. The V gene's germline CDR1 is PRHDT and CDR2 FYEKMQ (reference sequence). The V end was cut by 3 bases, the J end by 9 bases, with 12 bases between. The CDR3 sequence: CASSFGLSGQYF. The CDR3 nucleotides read TGTGCCAGCAGCTTCGGCCTCTCGGGGCAGTACTTC.

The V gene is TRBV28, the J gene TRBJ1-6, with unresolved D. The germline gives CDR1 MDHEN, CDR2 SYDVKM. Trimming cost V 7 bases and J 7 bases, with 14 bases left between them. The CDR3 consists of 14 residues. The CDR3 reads CASIQAGSNSPLHF. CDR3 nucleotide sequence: TGTGCCAGCATCCAGGCGGGGTCCAATTCACCCCTCCACTTT. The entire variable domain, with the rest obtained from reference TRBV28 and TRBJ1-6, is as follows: DVKVTQSSRYLVKRTGEKVFLECVQDMDHENMFWYRQDPGLGLRLIYFSYDVKMKEKGDIPEGYSVSREKKERFSLILESASTNQTSMYLCASIQAGSNSPLHFGNGTRLTVT.

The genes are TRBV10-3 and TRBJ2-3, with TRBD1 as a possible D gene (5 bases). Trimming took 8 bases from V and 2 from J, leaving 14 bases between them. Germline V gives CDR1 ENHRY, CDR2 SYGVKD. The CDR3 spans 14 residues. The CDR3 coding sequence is TGTGCCATCCTCACAGGTCAGATCACAGATACGCAGTATTTT. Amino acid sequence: CAILTGQITDTQYF.

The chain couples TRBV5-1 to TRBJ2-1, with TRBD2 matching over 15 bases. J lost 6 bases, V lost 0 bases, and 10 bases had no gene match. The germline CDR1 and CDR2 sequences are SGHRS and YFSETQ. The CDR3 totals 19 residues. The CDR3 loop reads CASSLGGTSGRWSSNEQFF. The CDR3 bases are TGCGCCAGCAGCTTGGGGGGGACTAGCGGGAGGTGGTCATCCAATGAGCAGTTCTTC.

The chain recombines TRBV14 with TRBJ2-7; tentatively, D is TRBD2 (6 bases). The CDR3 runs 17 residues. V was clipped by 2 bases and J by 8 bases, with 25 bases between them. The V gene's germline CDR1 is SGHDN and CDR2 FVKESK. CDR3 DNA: TGTGCCAGCAGCCAAAGCGGGCTCCGGGACTCTTTTACGAAGCAGTACTTC. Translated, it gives CASSQSGLRDSFTKQYF.

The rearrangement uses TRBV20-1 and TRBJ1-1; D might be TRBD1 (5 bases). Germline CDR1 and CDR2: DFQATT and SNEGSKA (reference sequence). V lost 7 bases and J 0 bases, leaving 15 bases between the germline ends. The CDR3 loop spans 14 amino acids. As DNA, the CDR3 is TGCAGTGGACAGTTAAGGGTAATGAACACTGAAGCTTTCTTT. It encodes CSGQLRVMNTEAFF.

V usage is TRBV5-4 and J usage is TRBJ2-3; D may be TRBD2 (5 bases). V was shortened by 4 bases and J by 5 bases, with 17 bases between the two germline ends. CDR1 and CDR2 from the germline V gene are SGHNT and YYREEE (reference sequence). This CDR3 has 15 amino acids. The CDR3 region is CASSVTSIRGDTQYF. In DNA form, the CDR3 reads TGTGCCAGCAGCGTGACTTCTATCCGGGGAGATACGCAGTATTTT.

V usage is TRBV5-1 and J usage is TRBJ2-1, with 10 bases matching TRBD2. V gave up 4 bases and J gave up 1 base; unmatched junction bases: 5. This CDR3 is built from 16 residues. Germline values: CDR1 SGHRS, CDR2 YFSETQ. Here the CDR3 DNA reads TGCGCCAGCAGCCCTAGCGGGAGTATGTCCTACAATGAGCAGTTCTTC. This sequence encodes CASSPSGSMSYNEQFF. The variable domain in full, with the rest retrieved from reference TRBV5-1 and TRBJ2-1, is KAGVTQTPRYLIKTRGQQVTLSCSPISGHRSVSWYQQTPGQGLQFLFEYFSETQRNKGNFPGRFSGRQFSNSRSEMNVSTLELGDSALYLCASSPSGSMSYNEQFFGPGTRLTVL.

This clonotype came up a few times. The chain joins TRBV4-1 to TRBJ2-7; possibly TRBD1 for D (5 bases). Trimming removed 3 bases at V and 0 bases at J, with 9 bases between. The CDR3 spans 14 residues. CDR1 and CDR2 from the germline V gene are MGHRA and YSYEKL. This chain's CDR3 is CASSHTDSSYEQYF. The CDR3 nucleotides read TGCGCCAGCAGCCACACCGACAGCTCCTACGAGCAGTACTTC.

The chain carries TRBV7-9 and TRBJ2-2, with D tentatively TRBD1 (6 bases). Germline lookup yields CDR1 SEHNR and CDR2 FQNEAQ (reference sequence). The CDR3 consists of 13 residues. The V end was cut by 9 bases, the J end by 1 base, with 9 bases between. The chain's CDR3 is CARGQKNTGELFF. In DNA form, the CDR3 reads TGTGCCAGAGGACAGAAGAACACCGGGGAGCTGTTTTTT.

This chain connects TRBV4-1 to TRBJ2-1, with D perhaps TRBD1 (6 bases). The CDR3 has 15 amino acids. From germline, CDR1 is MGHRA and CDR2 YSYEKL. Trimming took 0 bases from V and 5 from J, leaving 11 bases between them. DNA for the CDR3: TGCGCCAGCAGCCAAGACGACAGGCGTAACAATGAGCAGTTCTTC. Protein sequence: CASSQDDRRNNEQFF.

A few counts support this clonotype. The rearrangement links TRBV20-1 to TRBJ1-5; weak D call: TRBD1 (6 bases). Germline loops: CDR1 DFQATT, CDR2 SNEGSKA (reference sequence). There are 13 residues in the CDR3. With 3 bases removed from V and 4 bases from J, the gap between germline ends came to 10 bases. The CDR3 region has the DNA TGCAGTGCTAGGGGACATTCAAATCAGCCCCAGCATTTT. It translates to CSARGHSNQPQHF.

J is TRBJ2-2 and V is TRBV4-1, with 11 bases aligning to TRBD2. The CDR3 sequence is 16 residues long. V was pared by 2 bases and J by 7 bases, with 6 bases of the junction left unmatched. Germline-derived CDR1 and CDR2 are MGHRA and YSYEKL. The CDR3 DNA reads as TGCGCCAGCAGCCAACAACTAGCGGGAGACGTCGGGGAGCTGTTTTTT. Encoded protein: CASSQQLAGDVGELFF.

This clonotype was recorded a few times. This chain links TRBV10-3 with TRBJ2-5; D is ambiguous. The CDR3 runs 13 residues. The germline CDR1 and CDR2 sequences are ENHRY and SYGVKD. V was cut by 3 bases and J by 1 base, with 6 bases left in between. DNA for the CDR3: TGTGCCATCAGTGATTATAGCCAAGAGACCCAGTACTTC. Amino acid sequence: CAISDYSQETQYF.

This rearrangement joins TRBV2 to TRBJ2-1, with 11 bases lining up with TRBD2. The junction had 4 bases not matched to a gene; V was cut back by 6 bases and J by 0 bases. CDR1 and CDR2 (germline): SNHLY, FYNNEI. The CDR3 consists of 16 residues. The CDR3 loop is CASRLTSGSSYNEQFF. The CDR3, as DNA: TGTGCCAGCAGGCTAACTAGCGGGAGCTCCTACAATGAGCAGTTCTTC.

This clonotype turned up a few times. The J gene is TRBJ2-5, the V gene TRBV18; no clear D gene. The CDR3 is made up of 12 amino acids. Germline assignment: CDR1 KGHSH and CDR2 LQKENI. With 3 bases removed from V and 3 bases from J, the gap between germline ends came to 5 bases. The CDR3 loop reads CASSPAEETQYF. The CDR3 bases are TGTGCCAGCTCACCGGCGGAAGAGACCCAGTACTTC.

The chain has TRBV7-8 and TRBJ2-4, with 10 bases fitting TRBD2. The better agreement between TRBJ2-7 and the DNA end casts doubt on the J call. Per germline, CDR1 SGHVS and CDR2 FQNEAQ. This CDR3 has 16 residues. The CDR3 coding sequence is TGTGCCAGCAGCTCGGTCGGGGTTAGCGGGGGGCACGAGCAGTACTTC. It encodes CASSSVGVSGGHEQYF.

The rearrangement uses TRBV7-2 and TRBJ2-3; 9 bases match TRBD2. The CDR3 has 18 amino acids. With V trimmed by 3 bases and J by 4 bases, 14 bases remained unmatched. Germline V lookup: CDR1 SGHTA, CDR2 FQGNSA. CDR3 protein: CASSFYLAGTSSADTQYF. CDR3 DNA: TGTGCCAGCAGCTTCTACCTGGCCGGGACTAGCAGTGCAGATACGCAGTATTTT.

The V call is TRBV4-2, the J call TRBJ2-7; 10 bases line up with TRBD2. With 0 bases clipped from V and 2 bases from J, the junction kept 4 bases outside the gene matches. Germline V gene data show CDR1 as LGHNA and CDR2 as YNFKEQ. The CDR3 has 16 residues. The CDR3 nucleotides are TGTGCCAGCAGCCAAGATGGGACTAGCGTTACCTACGAGCAGTACTTC. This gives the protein CASSQDGTSVTYEQYF.

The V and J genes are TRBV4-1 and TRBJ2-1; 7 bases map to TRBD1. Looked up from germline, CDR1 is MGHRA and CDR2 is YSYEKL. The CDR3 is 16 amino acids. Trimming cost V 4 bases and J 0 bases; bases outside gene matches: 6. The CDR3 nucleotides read TGCGCCAGCAGCCGGACCGGGACAGACTCCTACAATGAGCAGTTCTTC. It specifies CASSRTGTDSYNEQFF.

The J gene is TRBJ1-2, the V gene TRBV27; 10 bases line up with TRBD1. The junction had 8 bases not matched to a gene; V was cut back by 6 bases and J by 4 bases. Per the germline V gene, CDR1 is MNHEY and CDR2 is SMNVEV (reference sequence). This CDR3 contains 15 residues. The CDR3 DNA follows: TGTGCCAGCAGGAATCCGGGACAGGGGTCCTATGGCTACACCTTC. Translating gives CASRNPGQGSYGYTF.

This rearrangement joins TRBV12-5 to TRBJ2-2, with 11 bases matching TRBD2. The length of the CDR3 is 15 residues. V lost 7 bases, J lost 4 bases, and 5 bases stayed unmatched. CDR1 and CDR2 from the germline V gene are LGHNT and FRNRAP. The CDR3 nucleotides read TGTGCTAGTGCCCCGACTAGCGGGACCACCGGGGAGCTGTTTTTT. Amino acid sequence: CASAPTSGTTGELFF.

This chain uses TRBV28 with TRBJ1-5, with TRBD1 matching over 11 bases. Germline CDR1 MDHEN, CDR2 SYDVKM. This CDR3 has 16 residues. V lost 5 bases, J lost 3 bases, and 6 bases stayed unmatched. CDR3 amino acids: CASSDRDRGYNQPQHF. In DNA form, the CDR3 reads TGTGCCAGCAGTGACCGGGACAGGGGGTACAATCAGCCCCAGCATTTT.

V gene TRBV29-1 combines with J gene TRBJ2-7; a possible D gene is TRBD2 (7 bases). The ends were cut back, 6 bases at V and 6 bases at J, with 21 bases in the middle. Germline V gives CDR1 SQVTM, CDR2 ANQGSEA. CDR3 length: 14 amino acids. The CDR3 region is CSVADAGARSEQYF. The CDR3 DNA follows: TGCAGCGTAGCGGATGCGGGGGCGAGATCCGAGCAGTACTTC.

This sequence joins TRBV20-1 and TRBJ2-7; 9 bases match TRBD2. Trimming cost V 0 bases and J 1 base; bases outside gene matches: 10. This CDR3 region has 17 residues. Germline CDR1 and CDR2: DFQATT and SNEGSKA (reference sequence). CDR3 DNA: TGCAGTGCTAGAGATCGGGCCAGCGGGGGGCCTTCCTACGAGCAGTACTTC. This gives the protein CSARDRASGGPSYEQYF.